A single sample gave rise to the 19 T cell receptor beta chains below, sequenced in a study of T cell responses to AZD1222 COVID-19 vaccine. Some clones are missing from TCRdb's copy, which holds only in-frame ones; the method was immunoSEQ multiplex PCR. The sample includes 150,000 or so clones, 88% of them seen just once. This specimen consisted of peripheral blood, obtained on day 0 of MenACWY control vaccination. These receptors all stem from an adult in good health.

The DNA for the CDR3 is TGTGCCAGCAGCCCCTCCGGACTAGCCAAAAACATTCAGTACTTC. Translation: CASSPSGLAKNIQYF. The rearrangement uses TRBV3-1 (or the pseudogene TRBV3-2) and TRBJ2-4, with D perhaps TRBD2 (5 bases). The CDR3 totals 15 residues. V lost 4 bases, J lost 0 bases, and 10 bases lay in between. From germline, CDR1 is LGHDT and CDR2 YNNKEL (reference sequence).

The chain employs TRBV19 and TRBJ2-1, with D uncertain. Germline CDR1 LNHDA, CDR2 SQIVND (reference sequence). This CDR3 spans 15 amino acids. V was clipped by 3 bases and J by 0 bases, with 9 bases between them. CDR3: CASSIDPSSYNEQFF. The CDR3 region has the DNA TGTGCCAGTAGTATCGACCCGAGCTCCTACAATGAGCAGTTCTTC. The complete variable domain, with remaining parts taken from reference TRBV19 and TRBJ2-1, reads DGGITQSPKYLFRKEGQNVTLSCEQNLNHDAMYWYRQDPGQGLRLIYYSQIVNDFQKGDIAEGYSVSREKKESFPLTVTSAQKNPTAFYLCASSIDPSSYNEQFFGPGTRLTVL.

The CDR3: CASSLAGRAEAFF. In DNA form, the CDR3 reads TGTGCCAGCAGCTTGGCGGGACGCGCTGAAGCTTTCTTT. The chain joins TRBV7-9 to TRBJ1-1; possible D gene TRBD1, 5 bases. V was clipped by 3 bases and J by 6 bases, with 11 bases between them. From germline, CDR1 is SEHNR and CDR2 FQNEAQ (reference sequence). The CDR3 covers 13 residues.

Here the CDR3 DNA reads TGTGCCAGCAGTTCATATCTCAGGGGGTCTCAGCCCCAGCATTTT. This gives the protein CASSSYLRGSQPQHF. V and J are TRBV28 and TRBJ1-5; TRBD1 matches at 7 bases. Germline V gives CDR1 MDHEN, CDR2 SYDVKM. There are 15 residues in the CDR3. Trimming at V came to 4 bases and at J to 6 bases, leaving 9 bases not matched to a gene.

This clone was observed a single time. The rearrangement links TRBV4-3 to TRBJ2-1; no reliable D call. Germline CDR1 LGHNA, CDR2 YSLEER. Deletions cut 4 bases from V and 0 bases from J, with 10 bases between. This CDR3 contains 15 residues. The CDR3 DNA is TGCGCCAGCAGCCGACGATCCAGCTCCTACAATGAGCAGTTCTTC. Translation gives CASSRRSSSYNEQFF.

The chain joins TRBV11-3 to TRBJ2-1, with a tentative D call TRBD1 (5 bases). V lost 3 bases and J lost 6, with 15 bases in between. This CDR3 region has 15 residues. Germline values: CDR1 SGHNT, CDR2 YENEEA. The CDR3 nucleotides read TGTGCCAGCAGCTTCTTGGCAGGGTCCCTCAATGAGCAGTTCTTC. Its protein product is CASSFLAGSLNEQFF.

The chain links TRBV7-2 to TRBJ1-6, with TRBD1 as a possible D gene (6 bases). V was clipped by 2 bases and J by 6 bases, with 11 bases between them. The CDR3 has 15 amino acids. In germline, CDR1 is SGHTA, CDR2 FQGNSA. Written as DNA, the CDR3 is TGTGCCAGCAGCTTACTGGGGGCGACTAATTCACCCCTCCACTTT. Translated: CASSLLGATNSPLHF.

The chain links TRBV11-3 to TRBJ2-5; 7 bases line up with TRBD1. V shed 1 base and J 2 bases; nucleotides not matched to a gene: 4. Germline CDR1 SGHNT, CDR2 YENEEA. This CDR3 comprises 15 residues. In DNA, the CDR3 is TGTGCCAGCAGCTTAGCTGGGACAGTACAAGAGACCCAGTACTTC. Amino acids: CASSLAGTVQETQYF.

This clone was counted a single time. The chain uses TRBV5-4 and TRBJ1-1; 9 bases agree with TRBD1. The trim removed 0 bases at V and 4 bases at J, leaving 4 bases unmatched. CDR1 is SGHNT and CDR2 is YYREEE in the germline V gene (reference sequence). This CDR3 comprises 15 residues. CDR3 DNA: TGTGCCAGCAGCTTGGACAGGGGGCAGGGCACTGAAGCTTTCTTT. Translating it yields CASSLDRGQGTEAFF.

The chain recombines TRBV24-1 with TRBJ1-5; 9 bases are shared with TRBD1. Germline values: CDR1 KGHDR, CDR2 SFDVKD. The CDR3 covers 15 residues. Germline trimming cut 4 bases from V and 6 bases from J; bases unmatched to any gene: 6. In DNA form, the CDR3 reads TGTGCCACCAGTGACGCGACAGGGGGAAGTCAGCCCCAGCATTTT. Its translation is CATSDATGGSQPQHF.

The J gene is TRBJ2-7, the V gene TRBV29-1, with 8 bases matching TRBD1. Germline V gene lookup returns CDR1 SQVTM and CDR2 ANQGSEA. V lost 5 bases and J lost 3; bases outside the gene matches: 6. This CDR3 has 13 residues. CDR3 sequence reads: CSVLPGQGYEQYF. The DNA of the CDR3 is TGCAGCGTTCTTCCAGGACAGGGCTACGAGCAGTACTTC.

This clone was seen just once. The chain has TRBV12-5 and TRBJ1-3; no clear D gene. The CDR3 loop spans 16 amino acids. Germline V lookup: CDR1 LGHNT, CDR2 FRNRAP. V was clipped by 0 bases and J by 0 bases, with 9 bases between them. This CDR3 reads CASGLVSGNSGNTIYF. In DNA, the CDR3 is TGTGCTAGTGGTTTGGTAAGCGGAAACTCTGGAAACACCATATATTTT.

V gene TRBV27 combines with J gene TRBJ1-2; D perhaps matches TRBD1 (5 bases). In germline, CDR1 is MNHEY, CDR2 SMNVEV (reference sequence). CDR3 length: 15 amino acids. Trimming shortened V by 5 bases and J by 6 bases, and 19 bases separated the two germline ends. The CDR3 sequence is CASSAPGGGLNGYTF. The CDR3 DNA reads as TGTGCCAGCAGTGCCCCTGGTGGGGGACTGAATGGCTACACCTTC.

The chain employs TRBV5-5 and TRBJ1-5; TRBD1 is a possible D gene (5 bases). CDR1 and CDR2 (germline): SGHKS, YYEKEE (reference sequence). The CDR3 spans 15 residues. The germline V and J ends were trimmed by 0 bases and 3 bases, with 10 bases remaining between them. CDR3 amino acids: CASSLAQGVNQPQHF. CDR3 coding DNA: TGTGCCAGCAGCTTGGCCCAGGGCGTCAATCAGCCCCAGCATTTT.

The rearrangement links TRBV5-1 to TRBJ1-2; 9 bases fit TRBD1. CDR1 and CDR2 (germline): SGHRS, YFSETQ. This CDR3 comprises 14 residues. The V segment lost 5 bases and the J segment 3 bases; nucleotides outside the gene matches: 5. The CDR3 spells CASSQQGADYGYTF. CDR3 in DNA: TGCGCCAGCAGTCAACAGGGGGCTGACTATGGCTACACCTTC.

This chain connects TRBV19 to TRBJ1-1, with D possibly TRBD1 on 5 matching bases. V was pared by 9 bases and J by 5 bases, with 19 bases between. Germline V lookup: CDR1 LNHDA, CDR2 SQIVND (reference sequence). The CDR3 consists of 14 residues. The CDR3 bases are TGTGCCAGCAAGCCCCCCTGGGGGAAAACTGAAGCTTTCTTT. This sequence encodes CASKPPWGKTEAFF.

This clone occurred once. This chain connects TRBV6-5 to TRBJ2-7; D may be TRBD1 or TRBD2 (5 bases each). Germline CDR1 reads MNHEY; CDR2 reads SVGAGI. Trimming stripped 2 bases from V and 3 bases from J, with 17 bases between. The CDR3 spans 16 residues. The chain's CDR3 is CASSYGGGLSVYEQYF. The CDR3 DNA reads as TGTGCCAGCAGTTACGGTGGGGGTTTGTCGGTCTACGAGCAGTACTTC.

The rearrangement links TRBV5-1 to TRBJ2-7; a possible D gene is TRBD1 (6 bases). Germline loops: CDR1 SGHRS, CDR2 YFSETQ. Trimming took off 4 bases at V and 7 bases at J, with 15 bases between the two ends. The CDR3 runs to 13 residues. CDR3 bases: TGCGCCAGCAGCCAATTACAGGGTTGGGAGCAGTACTTC. Translating it yields CASSQLQGWEQYF.

This clone was observed a single time. The CDR3 region is CASSHSEGGYTF. The CDR3 nucleotides are TGTGCCAGCAGCCATTCAGAAGGGGGCTACACCTTC. This chain joins TRBV3-1 (or the pseudogene TRBV3-2) and TRBJ1-2; D is unresolved. Germline loops: CDR1 LGHDT, CDR2 YNNKEL (reference sequence). V was cut by 3 bases and J by 8 bases, with 10 bases left in between. This CDR3 is built from 12 residues.